Following are 24 T cell receptor beta chains from one sample sequenced in a study of T cell responses to AZD1222 COVID-19 vaccine (dated by TCRdb to the early 2020s). The sample's time point label, decoded: baseline before first vaccination. Libraries were prepared through the immunoSEQ multiplex PCR assay. TCRdb mirrors the immuneACCESS table, restricted to in-frame sequences. Some clones are absent from its copies; in checked studies, under half trace to an unresolved V gene, and the reason for the others is unknown. This sample is represented by roughly 100,000 clones; 75% to 95% of them were singletons. The top ten hold around 45% of the sample. The material sequenced was peripheral blood, taken on day 0 of AZD1222 vaccination. Receptors originate from an adult in good health.

The chain recombines TRBV5-1 with TRBJ2-1; the D gene is possibly TRBD1 (5 bases). The CDR3 length is 15 residues. CDR1 SGHRS and CDR2 YFSETQ come from the germline V gene. Trimming pared 3 bases from V and 0 bases from J, leaving 10 bases between. This CDR3 reads CASSSRVGSYNEQFF. CDR3 DNA sequence: TGCGCCAGCAGCTCCAGGGTAGGCTCCTACAATGAGCAGTTCTTC.

The chain carries TRBV28 and TRBJ1-6; TRBD1 agrees at 8 bases. Germline CDR1 MDHEN, CDR2 SYDVKM. V dropped 5 bases and J dropped 10; count of bases not matched to a gene: 10. The CDR3 is made up of 15 amino acids. CDR3 region: CASSPNGQGGSPLHF. CDR3 bases: TGTGCCAGCAGTCCCAACGGACAGGGCGGCTCACCCCTCCACTTT. Drawing the rest from reference TRBV28 and TRBJ1-6, the complete variable domain is DVKVTQSSRYLVKRTGEKVFLECVQDMDHENMFWYRQDPGLGLRLIYFSYDVKMKEKGDIPEGYSVSREKKERFSLILESASTNQTSMYLCASSPNGQGGSPLHFGNGTRLTVT.

The chain recombines TRBV7-2 with TRBJ2-7; TRBD2 agrees at 8 bases. The junction had 8 bases not matched to a gene; V was cut back by 0 bases and J by 4 bases. The CDR3 has 16 residues. CDR1 and CDR2 from the germline V gene are SGHTA and FQGNSA. The CDR3 DNA reads TGTGCCAGCAGCTTAGCGGCGGGAGGCCCCCTTTACGAGCAGTACTTC. Amino acid sequence: CASSLAAGGPLYEQYF.

This rearrangement joins TRBV27 to TRBJ2-7, with 9 bases lining up with TRBD2. In germline, CDR1 is MNHEY, CDR2 SMNVEV (reference sequence). V lost 3 bases, J lost 5 bases, and 11 bases stayed unmatched. The CDR3 extends over 16 amino acids. In nucleotides, the CDR3 is TGTGCCAGCAGTTTTTCAGGGCTTAGCGGGAGAAACGAGCAGTACTTC. It specifies CASSFSGLSGRNEQYF.

The chain employs TRBV5-5 and TRBJ1-1; no clear D. Germline-derived CDR1 and CDR2 are SGHKS and YYEKEE (reference sequence). The CDR3 loop spans 15 amino acids. Trimming stripped 3 bases from V and 1 base from J, with 13 bases between. CDR3 sequence reads: CASSSRGSRNTEAFF. The CDR3 bases are TGTGCCAGCAGCTCCCGAGGGAGCAGGAACACTGAAGCTTTCTTT.

The chain uses TRBV7-2 and TRBJ1-1, with D hard to call. The germline CDR1 and CDR2 sequences are SGHTA and FQGNSA. This CDR3 comprises 14 residues. Trimming stripped 5 bases from V and 5 bases from J, with 15 bases between. The CDR3 nucleotides are TGTGCCAGCAGCGAAGGAGTTCTATCGACTGAAGCTTTCTTT. Its protein is CASSEGVLSTEAFF.

This chain links TRBV28 with TRBJ2-4; no definite D call. Germline V CDR1 and CDR2: MDHEN, SYDVKM. V was pared by 5 bases and J by 1 base, with 12 bases between. This CDR3 spans 15 amino acids. The CDR3 here is CASSPLGEAKNIQYF. The CDR3 nucleotides read TGTGCCAGCAGTCCCCTGGGCGAGGCCAAAAACATTCAGTACTTC.

The chain employs TRBV29-1 and TRBJ1-1, with D unclear. CDR1 SQVTM and CDR2 ANQGSEA come from the germline V gene. V was shortened by 4 bases and J by 2 bases, with 14 bases between the two germline ends. This CDR3 spans 14 amino acids. The CDR3, as DNA: TGCAGCGTTGGGGGTTTTGGTCCTAACACTGAAGCTTTCTTT. Its protein is CSVGGFGPNTEAFF.

The CDR3: CASSYLGQSDEQYF. The CDR3 DNA follows: TGTGCCAGCAGTTACCTGGGTCAGTCGGACGAGCAGTACTTC. The chain recombines TRBV6-2 or TRBV6-3 with TRBJ2-7; no reliable D call. V lost 2 bases, J lost 5 bases, and 13 bases lay in between. The V gene's germline CDR1 is MNHEY and CDR2 SVGEGT. This CDR3 is built from 14 residues.

Notes on this clone: One end of the junction is discordant with germline, which a read error may explain. The V gene is TRBV6-1, the J gene TRBJ1-1; D gene ambiguous. Germline CDR1 is MNHNS and CDR2 is SASEGT. This CDR3 region has 12 residues. Here the CDR3 DNA reads TGTGCCAGCGGTGAACCGAACACTGAAGCTTTCTTT. Residues: CASGEPNTEAFF.

This clone appeared once. This chain links TRBV7-9 with TRBJ2-2, with 10 bases matching TRBD2. After removal of 5 bases from V and 1 base from J, the junction contained 10 bases not matched to a gene. Germline CDR1 is SEHNR and CDR2 is FQNEAQ (reference sequence). This CDR3 is built from 18 residues. CDR3 protein: CASSPPGLAGVNTGELFF. CDR3 nucleotides: TGTGCCAGCAGCCCTCCGGGTCTAGCGGGAGTGAACACCGGGGAGCTGTTTTTT.

The chain uses TRBV7-6 and TRBJ2-3; 7 bases match TRBD1. The CDR3 has 17 amino acids. After removal of 1 base from V and 5 bases from J, the junction contained 12 bases not matched to a gene. Per germline, CDR1 SGHVS and CDR2 FNYEAQ. CDR3 bases: TGTGCCAGCAGCTTAGTTCTAGGGGGCGCGTCGGGAGATACGCAGTATTTT. Translating gives CASSLVLGGASGDTQYF.

The rearrangement links TRBV18 to TRBJ1-1, with unresolved D. The CDR3 has 13 residues. CDR1 is KGHSH and CDR2 is LQKENI in the germline V gene. V lost 3 bases and J 4 bases, leaving 9 bases between the germline ends. The CDR3 protein is CASSPMEATEAFF. The CDR3 DNA reads as TGTGCCAGCTCACCTATGGAAGCCACTGAAGCTTTCTTT.

This chain joins TRBV2 and TRBJ2-3; tentatively, D is TRBD1 (6 bases). Per germline, CDR1 SNHLY and CDR2 FYNNEI. V was shortened by 5 bases and J by 0 bases, with 15 bases between the two germline ends. The CDR3 spans 16 residues. CDR3 protein: CASSKQGLISTDTQYF. The CDR3 DNA follows: TGTGCCAGCAGTAAACAGGGTCTTATTAGCACAGATACGCAGTATTTT.

The chain couples TRBV9 to TRBJ2-1; 8 positions match TRBD2. The CDR3 loop spans 13 amino acids. Germline V gene data show CDR1 as SGDLS and CDR2 as YYNGEE. V shed 4 bases and J 9 bases; nucleotides not matched to a gene: 6. In nucleotides, the CDR3 is TGTGCCAGCAGCACCCGACTAGCGAGTGAGCAGTTCTTC. This sequence encodes CASSTRLASEQFF.

The gene calls are TRBV18 and TRBJ2-5; TRBD2 matches 7 bases. Germline trimming cut 6 bases from V and 1 base from J; bases unmatched to any gene: 8. The length of the CDR3 is 15 residues. Germline CDR1 is KGHSH and CDR2 is LQKENI. DNA of the CDR3: TGTGCCAGCTCGCTCTACAGCGGGACCCAAGAGACCCAGTACTTC. Translating it yields CASSLYSGTQETQYF.

This chain connects TRBV15 to TRBJ2-7; possibly TRBD1 for D (7 bases). This CDR3 is built from 15 residues. Per the germline V gene, CDR1 is LNHNV and CDR2 is YYDKDF (reference sequence). V was clipped by 1 base and J by 0 bases, with 10 bases between them. Here the CDR3 reads CATSRGGDSSYEQYF. The CDR3 nucleotides read TGTGCCACCAGCAGAGGGGGGGACAGCTCCTACGAGCAGTACTTC. Using reference TRBV15 and TRBJ2-7 for the parts outside the CDR3, the full variable domain is DAMVIQNPRYQVTQFGKPVTLSCSQTLNHNVMYWYQQKSSQAPKLLFHYYDKDFNNEADTPDNFQSRRPNTSFCFLDIRSPGLGDTAMYLCATSRGGDSSYEQYFGPGTRLTVT.

This clone was detected once. CDR3 in amino acids: CASSLEGDGSIQYF. Written as DNA, the CDR3 is TGCGCCAGCAGCTTGGAAGGGGACGGGTCCATTCAGTACTTC. This rearrangement joins TRBV5-1 to TRBJ2-4, with D perhaps given as TRBD1 or TRBD2 (5 bases each). The CDR3 has 14 residues. Trimming took off 0 bases at V and 9 bases at J, with 13 bases between the two ends. Germline V CDR1 and CDR2: SGHRS, YFSETQ.

The chain has TRBV5-1 and TRBJ1-3; D may be TRBD1 (6 bases). The CDR3 sequence is 15 residues long. With 4 bases removed from V and 2 bases from J, the gap between germline ends came to 13 bases. Germline V lookup: CDR1 SGHRS, CDR2 YFSETQ. In DNA, the CDR3 is TGCGCCAGCAGCACGGGCGGGGGGCCTGGAAACACCATATATTTT. This sequence encodes CASSTGGGPGNTIYF.

The CDR3 is CASSLGLALNEQFF. DNA for the CDR3: TGCGCCAGCAGCTTGGGTCTAGCGCTAAATGAGCAGTTCTTC. This sequence joins TRBV5-1 and TRBJ2-1; D perhaps matches TRBD2 (6 bases). Germline loops: CDR1 SGHRS, CDR2 YFSETQ. The CDR3 loop spans 14 amino acids. Trimming shortened V by 0 bases and J by 7 bases, and 11 bases separated the two germline ends.

This clone came up once. The chain employs TRBV5-5 and TRBJ1-3; D is possibly TRBD1 (5 bases). The length of the CDR3 is 14 residues. The ends were cut back, 4 bases at V and 2 bases at J, with 10 bases in the middle. Germline-derived CDR1 and CDR2 are SGHKS and YYEKEE (reference sequence). The CDR3 nucleotides read TGTGCCAGCAGCCGGGACGAGCCTGGAAACACCATATATTTT. As protein: CASSRDEPGNTIYF.

The chain carries TRBV7-9 and TRBJ2-1; TRBD2 matches at 14 bases. This CDR3 region has 19 residues. V shed 4 bases and J 4 bases; nucleotides not matched to a gene: 12. Germline-derived CDR1 and CDR2 are SEHNR and FQNEAQ (reference sequence). The CDR3 nucleotides read TGTGCCAGCAGCTCGGGACTAGCGGGAGCCCCATCATGGTACAATGAGCAGTTCTTC. This encodes CASSSGLAGAPSWYNEQFF. The full variable domain, in which reference TRBV7-9 and TRBJ2-1 provide the parts outside the CDR3, is DTGVSQNPRHKITKRGQNVTFRCDPISEHNRLYWYRQTLGQGPEFLTYFQNEAQLEKSRLLSDRFSAERPKGSFSTLEIQRTEQGDSAMYLCASSSGLAGAPSWYNEQFFGPGTRLTVL.

This rearrangement joins TRBV5-4 to TRBJ2-7, with no clear D. Germline assignment: CDR1 SGHNT and CDR2 YYREEE (reference sequence). The CDR3 consists of 14 residues. Trimming left V 0 bases short and J 2 bases short, with 9 bases between. The CDR3 nucleotides read TGTGCCAGCAGCTTGGACCCAGGCCCCTACGAGCAGTACTTC. This translates into CASSLDPGPYEQYF.

The chain joins TRBV28 to TRBJ2-7; D not resolved. Between the trimmed V and J ends, which lost 2 bases and 0 bases, there was a span of 11 bases. The CDR3 is 15 residues long. Germline values: CDR1 MDHEN, CDR2 SYDVKM. CDR3 sequence (DNA): TGTGCCAGCAGTTTAGACTTGCGCTTCTCCTACGAGCAGTACTTC. It is translated as CASSLDLRFSYEQYF.